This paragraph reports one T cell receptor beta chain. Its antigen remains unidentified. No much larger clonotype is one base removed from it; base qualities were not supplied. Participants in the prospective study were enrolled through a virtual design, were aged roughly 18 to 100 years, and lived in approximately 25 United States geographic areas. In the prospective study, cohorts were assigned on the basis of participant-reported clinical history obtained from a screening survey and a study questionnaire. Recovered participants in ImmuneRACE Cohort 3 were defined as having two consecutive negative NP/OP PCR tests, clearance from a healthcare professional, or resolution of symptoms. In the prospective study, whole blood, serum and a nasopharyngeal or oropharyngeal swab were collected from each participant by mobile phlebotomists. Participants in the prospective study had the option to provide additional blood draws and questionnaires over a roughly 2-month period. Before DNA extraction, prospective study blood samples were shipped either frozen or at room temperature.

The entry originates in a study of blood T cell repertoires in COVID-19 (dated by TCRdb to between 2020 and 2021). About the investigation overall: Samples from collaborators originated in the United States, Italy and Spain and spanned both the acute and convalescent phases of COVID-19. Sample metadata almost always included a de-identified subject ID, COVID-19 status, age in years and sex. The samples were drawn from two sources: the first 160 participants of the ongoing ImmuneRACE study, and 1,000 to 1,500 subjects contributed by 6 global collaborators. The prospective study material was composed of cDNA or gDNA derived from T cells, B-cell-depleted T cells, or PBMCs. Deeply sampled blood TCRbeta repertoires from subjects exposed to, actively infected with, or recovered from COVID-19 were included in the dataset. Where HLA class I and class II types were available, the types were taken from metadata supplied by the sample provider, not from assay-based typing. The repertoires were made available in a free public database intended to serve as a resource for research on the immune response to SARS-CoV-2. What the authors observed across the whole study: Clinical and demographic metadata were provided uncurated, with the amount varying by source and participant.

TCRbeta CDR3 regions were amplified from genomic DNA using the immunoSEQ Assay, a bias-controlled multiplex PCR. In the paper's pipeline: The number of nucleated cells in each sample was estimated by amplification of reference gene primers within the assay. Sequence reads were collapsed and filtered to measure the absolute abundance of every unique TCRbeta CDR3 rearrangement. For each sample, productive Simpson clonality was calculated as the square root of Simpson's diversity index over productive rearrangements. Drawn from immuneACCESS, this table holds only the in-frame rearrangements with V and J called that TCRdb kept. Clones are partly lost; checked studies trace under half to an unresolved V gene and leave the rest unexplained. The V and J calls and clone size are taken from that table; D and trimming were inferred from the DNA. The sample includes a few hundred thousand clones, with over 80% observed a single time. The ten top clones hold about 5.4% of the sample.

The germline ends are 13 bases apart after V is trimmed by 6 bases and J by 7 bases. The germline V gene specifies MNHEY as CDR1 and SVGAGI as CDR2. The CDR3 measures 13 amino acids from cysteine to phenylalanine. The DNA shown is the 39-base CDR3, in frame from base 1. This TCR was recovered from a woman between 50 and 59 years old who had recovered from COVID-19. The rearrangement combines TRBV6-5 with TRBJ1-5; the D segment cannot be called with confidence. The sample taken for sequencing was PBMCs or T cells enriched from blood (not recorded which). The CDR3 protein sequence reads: CASSPLSRQPQHF. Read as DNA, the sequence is TGTGCCAGCAGCCCATTAAGCCGACAGCCCCAGCATTTT.